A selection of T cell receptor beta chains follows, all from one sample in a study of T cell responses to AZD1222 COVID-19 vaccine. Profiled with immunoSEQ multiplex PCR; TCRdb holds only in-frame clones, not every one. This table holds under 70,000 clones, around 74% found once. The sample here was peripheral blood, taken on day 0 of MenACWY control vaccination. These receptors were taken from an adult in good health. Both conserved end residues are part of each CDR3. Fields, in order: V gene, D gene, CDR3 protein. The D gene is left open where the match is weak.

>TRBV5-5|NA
CASSLQGISEKLFF
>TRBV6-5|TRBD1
CATLGQGAIYGYTF
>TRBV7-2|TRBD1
CASSANRGRQPQHF
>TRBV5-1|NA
CASSLATHTGELFF
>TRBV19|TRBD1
CASSYGTASNQPQHF
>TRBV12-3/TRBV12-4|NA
CASSAVGEQFF
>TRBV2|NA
CASFQDYGYTF
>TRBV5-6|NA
CASSIRWMNTEAFF
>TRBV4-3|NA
CASSQSIRNYGYTF
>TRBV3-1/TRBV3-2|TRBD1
CASSQGGRRTGGEKLFF
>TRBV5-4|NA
CASSLPGPNTGELFF
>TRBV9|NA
CASSAGLGHNEQFF
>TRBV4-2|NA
CASSQGSAGTLNTEAFF
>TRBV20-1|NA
CSGNGGHGYTF
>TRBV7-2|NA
CASSLGAEGYTF
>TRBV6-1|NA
CASSEPGPSNSPLHF
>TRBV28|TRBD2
CASSSPTSGKVSEQYF
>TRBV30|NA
CAWSVGGARSLYDEQYF
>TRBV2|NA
CASSEVGFDSPLHF
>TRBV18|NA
CASTRAPSLYGYTF
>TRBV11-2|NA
CASSLFIQAKNIQYF
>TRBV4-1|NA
CASSPRVWDSGDGYTF
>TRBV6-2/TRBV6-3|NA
CASSYGLGTEAFF
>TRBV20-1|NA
CSAKGTEAFF
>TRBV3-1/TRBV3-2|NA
CASSQGHGTDTQYF
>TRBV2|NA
CASSAPWAIYEAFF
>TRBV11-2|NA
CASSLNTNTEAFF
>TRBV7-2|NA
CASSLAGGRTYNEQFF
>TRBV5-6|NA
CASSLNTEAFF
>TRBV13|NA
CASSLGRSSYEQYF
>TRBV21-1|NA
CASSKGMSGKIYQPQHF
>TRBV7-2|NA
CASTQRTLGYNEQFF
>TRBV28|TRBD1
CASRNRGGAFF
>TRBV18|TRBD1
CASSLRQGRSDEKLFF
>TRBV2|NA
CASSDAGPYEQYF
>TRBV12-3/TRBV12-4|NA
CASSLTRVGEAFF
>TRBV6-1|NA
CASSEYRALQFF
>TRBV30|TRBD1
CAWTPNRGQTQYF
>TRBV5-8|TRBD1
CASSWTGHSGANVLTF
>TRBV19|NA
CASRGGGTYEQYF
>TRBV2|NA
CASRLEISTDTQYF
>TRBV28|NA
CASSLTDTQYF
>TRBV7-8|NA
CASSLAGGSNQPQHF
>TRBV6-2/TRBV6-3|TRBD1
CASSYSDRAYEQYF
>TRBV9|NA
CASSVEPGSKNIQYF
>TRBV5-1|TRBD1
CASSWGQSEQFF
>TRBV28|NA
CASSSLTGGSYEQYF